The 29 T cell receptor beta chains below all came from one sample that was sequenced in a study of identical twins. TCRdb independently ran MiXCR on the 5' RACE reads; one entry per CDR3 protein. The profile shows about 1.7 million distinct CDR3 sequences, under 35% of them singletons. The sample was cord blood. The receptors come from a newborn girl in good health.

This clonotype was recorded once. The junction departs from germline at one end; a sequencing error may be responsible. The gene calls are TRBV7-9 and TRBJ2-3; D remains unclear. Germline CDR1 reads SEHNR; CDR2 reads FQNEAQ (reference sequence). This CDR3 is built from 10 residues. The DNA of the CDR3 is TGTGCCAGCCAAGGAGATACGCGGTATTTT. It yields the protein CASQGDTRYF. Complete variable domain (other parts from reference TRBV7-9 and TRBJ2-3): DTGVSQNPRHKITKRGQNVTFRCDPISEHNRLYWYRQTLGQGPEFLTYFQNEAQLEKSRLLSDRFSAERPKGSFSTLEIQRTEQGDSAMYLCASQGDTRYFGPGTRLTVL.

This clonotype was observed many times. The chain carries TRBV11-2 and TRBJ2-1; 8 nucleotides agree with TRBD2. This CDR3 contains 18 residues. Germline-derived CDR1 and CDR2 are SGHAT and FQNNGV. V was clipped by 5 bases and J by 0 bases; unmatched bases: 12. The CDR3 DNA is TGTGCCAGCAGCGACCAACGCCGAACTAGCGGCTCCTACAATGAGCAGTTCTTC. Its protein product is CASSDQRRTSGSYNEQFF.

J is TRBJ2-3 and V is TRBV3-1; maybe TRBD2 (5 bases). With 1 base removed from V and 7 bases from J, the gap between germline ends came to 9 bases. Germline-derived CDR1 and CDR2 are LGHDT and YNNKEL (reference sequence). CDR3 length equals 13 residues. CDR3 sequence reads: CASSQGLRNTQYF. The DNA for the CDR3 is TGTGCCAGCAGCCAAGGACTAAGGAATACGCAGTATTTT.

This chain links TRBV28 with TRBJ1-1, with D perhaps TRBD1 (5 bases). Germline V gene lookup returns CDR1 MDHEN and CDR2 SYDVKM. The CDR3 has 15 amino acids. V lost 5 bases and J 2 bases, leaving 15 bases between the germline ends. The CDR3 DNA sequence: TGTGCCAGCAGTAGCCTCAGGGTGGCAAACACTGAAGCTTTCTTT. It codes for CASSSLRVANTEAFF. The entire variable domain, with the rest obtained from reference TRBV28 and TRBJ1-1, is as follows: DVKVTQSSRYLVKRTGEKVFLECVQDMDHENMFWYRQDPGLGLRLIYFSYDVKMKEKGDIPEGYSVSREKKERFSLILESASTNQTSMYLCASSSLRVANTEAFFGQGTRLTVV.

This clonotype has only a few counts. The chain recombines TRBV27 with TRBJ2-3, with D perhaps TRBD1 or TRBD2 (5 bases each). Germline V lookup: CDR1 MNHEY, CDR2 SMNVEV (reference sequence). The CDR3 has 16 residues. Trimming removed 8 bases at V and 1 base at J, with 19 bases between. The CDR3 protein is CASGPGDLYGTDTQYF. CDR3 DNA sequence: TGTGCCAGCGGCCCCGGGGACCTCTACGGCACAGATACGCAGTATTTT.

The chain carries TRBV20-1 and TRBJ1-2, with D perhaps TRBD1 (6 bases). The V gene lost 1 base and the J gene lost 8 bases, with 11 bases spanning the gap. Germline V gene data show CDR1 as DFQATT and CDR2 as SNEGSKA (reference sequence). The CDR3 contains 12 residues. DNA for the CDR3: TGCAGTGCTAGAGGGACAGTCGAGGGCTACACCTTC. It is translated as CSARGTVEGYTF.

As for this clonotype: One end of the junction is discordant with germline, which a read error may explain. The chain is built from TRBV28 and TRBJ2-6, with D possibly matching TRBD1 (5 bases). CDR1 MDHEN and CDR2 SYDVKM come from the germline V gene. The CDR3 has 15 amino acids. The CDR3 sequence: CAGSLQGSGANVLTF. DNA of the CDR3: TGTGCCGGCAGCCTCCAGGGTTCTGGGGCCAACGTCCTGACTTTC. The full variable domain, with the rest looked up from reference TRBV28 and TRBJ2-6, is DVKVTQSSRYLVKRTGEKVFLECVQDMDHENMFWYRQDPGLGLRLIYFSYDVKMKEKGDIPEGYSVSREKKERFSLILESASTNQTSMYLCAGSLQGSGANVLTFGAGSRLTVL.

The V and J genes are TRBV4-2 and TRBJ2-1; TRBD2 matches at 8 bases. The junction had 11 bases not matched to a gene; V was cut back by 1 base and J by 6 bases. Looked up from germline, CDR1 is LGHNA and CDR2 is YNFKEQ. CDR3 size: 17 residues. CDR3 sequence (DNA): TGTGCCAGCAGCCAAGTGCTCCGACGGGGGGGCCGCAATGAGCAGTTCTTC. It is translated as CASSQVLRRGGRNEQFF.

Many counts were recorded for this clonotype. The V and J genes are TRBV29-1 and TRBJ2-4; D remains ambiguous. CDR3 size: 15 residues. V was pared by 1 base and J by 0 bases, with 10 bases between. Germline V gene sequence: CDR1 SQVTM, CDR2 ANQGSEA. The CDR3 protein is CSVEVLEIAKNIQYF. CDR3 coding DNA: TGCAGCGTTGAAGTTCTAGAGATAGCCAAAAACATTCAGTACTTC.

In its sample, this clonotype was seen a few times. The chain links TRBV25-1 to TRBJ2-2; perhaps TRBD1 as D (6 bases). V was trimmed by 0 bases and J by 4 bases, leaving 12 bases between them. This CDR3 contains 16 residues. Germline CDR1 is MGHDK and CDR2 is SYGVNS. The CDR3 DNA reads TGTGCCAGCAGTGAATATGGACAGAAAAGCACCGGGGAGCTGTTTTTT. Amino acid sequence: CASSEYGQKSTGELFF. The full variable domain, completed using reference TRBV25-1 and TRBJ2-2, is EADIYQTPRYLVIGTGKKITLECSQTMGHDKMYWYQQDPGMELHLIHYSYGVNSTEKGDLSSESTVSRIRTEHFPLTLESARPSHTSQYLCASSEYGQKSTGELFFGEGSRLTVL.

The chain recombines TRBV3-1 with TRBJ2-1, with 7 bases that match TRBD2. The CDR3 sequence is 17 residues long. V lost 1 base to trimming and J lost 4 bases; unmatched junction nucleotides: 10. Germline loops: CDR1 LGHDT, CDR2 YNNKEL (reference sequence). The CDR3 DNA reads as TGTGCCAGCAGCCAAGCTCTGGGGGGGGTATATTACAATGAGCAGTTCTTC. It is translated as CASSQALGGVYYNEQFF.

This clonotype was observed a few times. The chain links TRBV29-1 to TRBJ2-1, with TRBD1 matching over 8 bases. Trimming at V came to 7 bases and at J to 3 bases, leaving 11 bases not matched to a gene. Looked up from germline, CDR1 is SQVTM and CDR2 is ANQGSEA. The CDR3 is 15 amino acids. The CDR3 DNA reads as TGCAGCGCTTGCCCCGGGACAGGTTTCTACAATGAGCAGTTCTTC. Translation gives CSACPGTGFYNEQFF.

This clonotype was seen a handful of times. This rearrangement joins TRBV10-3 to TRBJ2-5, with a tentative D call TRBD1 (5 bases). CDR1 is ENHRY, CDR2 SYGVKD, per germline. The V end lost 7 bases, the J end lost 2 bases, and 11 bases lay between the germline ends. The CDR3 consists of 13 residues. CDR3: CAINQGLQETQYF. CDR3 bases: TGTGCCATCAACCAGGGCCTACAAGAGACCCAGTACTTC.

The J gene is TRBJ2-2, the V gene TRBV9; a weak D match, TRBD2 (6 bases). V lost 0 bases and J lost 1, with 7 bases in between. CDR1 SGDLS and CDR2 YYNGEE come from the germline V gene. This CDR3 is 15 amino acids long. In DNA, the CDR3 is TGTGCCAGCAGCGTAGGACTAGGGAACACCGGGGAGCTGTTTTTT. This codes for CASSVGLGNTGELFF.

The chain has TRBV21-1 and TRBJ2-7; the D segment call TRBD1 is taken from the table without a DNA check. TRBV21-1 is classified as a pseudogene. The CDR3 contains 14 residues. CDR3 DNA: TGTGCCAGCAGCAAAGGGAAGTGGGGGGAAGAGCAGTACTTC. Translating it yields CASSKGKWGEEQYF.

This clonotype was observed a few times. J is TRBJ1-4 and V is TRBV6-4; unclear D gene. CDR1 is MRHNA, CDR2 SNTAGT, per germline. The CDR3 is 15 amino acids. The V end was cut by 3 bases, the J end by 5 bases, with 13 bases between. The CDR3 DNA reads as TGTGCCAGCAGTGAACGGGTGACACCGAATGAAAAACTGTTTTTT. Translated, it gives CASSERVTPNEKLFF.

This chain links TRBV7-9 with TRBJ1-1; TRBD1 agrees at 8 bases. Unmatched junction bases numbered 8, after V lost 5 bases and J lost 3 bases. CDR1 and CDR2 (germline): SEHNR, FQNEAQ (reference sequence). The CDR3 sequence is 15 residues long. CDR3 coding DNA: TGTGCCAGCAGCCCCCGGACAGGGAAGCACACTGAAGCTTTCTTT. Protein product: CASSPRTGKHTEAFF.

CDR3 nucleotide sequence: TGTGCCAGCAGTGAATCCGGGTACACCATATATTTT. Protein: CASSESGYTIYF. The rearrangement uses TRBV25-1 and TRBJ1-3; D unresolved. This CDR3 has 12 residues. Germline CDR1 MGHDK, CDR2 SYGVNS. V lost 1 base and J 8 bases, leaving 6 bases between the germline ends.

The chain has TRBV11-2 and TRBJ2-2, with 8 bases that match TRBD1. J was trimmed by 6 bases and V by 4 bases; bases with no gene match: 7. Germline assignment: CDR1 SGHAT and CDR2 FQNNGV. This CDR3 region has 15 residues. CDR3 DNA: TGTGCCAGCAGCTCAGGGGGCCTGGGGGCCGGGGAGCTGTTTTTT. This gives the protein CASSSGGLGAGELFF. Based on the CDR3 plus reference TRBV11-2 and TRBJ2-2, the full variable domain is EAGVAQSPRYKIIEKRQSVAFWCNPISGHATLYWYQQILGQGPKLLIQFQNNGVVDDSQLPKDRFSAERLKGVDSTLKIQPAKLEDSAVYLCASSSGGLGAGELFFGEGSRLTVL.

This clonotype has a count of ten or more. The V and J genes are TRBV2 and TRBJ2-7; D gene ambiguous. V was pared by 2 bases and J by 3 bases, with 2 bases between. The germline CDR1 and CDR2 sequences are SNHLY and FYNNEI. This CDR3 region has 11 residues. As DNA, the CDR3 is TGTGCCAGCAGTGAATTCTACGAGCAGTACTTC. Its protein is CASSEFYEQYF.

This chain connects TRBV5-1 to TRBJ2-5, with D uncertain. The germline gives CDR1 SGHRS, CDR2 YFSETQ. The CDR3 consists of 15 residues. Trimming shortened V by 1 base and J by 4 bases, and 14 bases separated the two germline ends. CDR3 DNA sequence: TGCGCCAGCAGCTTGATTCCAGCAGCCCCAGAGACCCAGTACTTC. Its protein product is CASSLIPAAPETQYF.

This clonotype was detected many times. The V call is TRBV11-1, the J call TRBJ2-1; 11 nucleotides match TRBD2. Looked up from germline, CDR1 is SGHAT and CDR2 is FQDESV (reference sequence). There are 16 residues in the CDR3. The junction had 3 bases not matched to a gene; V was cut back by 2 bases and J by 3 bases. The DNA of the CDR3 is TGTGCCAGCAGCTTAAGACTAGCGGGGCACTACAATGAGCAGTTCTTC. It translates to CASSLRLAGHYNEQFF.

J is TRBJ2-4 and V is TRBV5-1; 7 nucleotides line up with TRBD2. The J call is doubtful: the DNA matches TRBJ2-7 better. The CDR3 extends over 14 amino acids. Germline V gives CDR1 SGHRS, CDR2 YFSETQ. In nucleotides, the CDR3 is TGCGCCAGTAGGGAGGGGATCACCCCCTACGAGCAGTACTTC. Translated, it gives CASREGITPYEQYF.

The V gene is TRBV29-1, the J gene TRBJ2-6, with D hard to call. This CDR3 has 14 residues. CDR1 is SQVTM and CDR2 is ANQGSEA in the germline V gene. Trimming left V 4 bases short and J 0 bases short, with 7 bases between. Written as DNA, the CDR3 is TGCAGCGTTGGGGCCGGCTCTGGGGCCAACGTCCTGACTTTC. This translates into CSVGAGSGANVLTF.

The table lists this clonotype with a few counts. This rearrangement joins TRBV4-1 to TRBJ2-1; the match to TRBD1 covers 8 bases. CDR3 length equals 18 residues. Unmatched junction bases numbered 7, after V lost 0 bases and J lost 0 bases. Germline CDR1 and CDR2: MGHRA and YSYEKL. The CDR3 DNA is TGCGCCAGCAGCCAAGATAGGACGGACAGGGACTCCTACAATGAGCAGTTCTTC. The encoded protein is CASSQDRTDRDSYNEQFF.

CDR3 nucleotide sequence: TGTGCCAGCAGCTTAGCGCCGACGAGCTACAATGAGCAGTTCTTC. Translation gives CASSLAPTSYNEQFF. The rearrangement uses TRBV11-2 and TRBJ2-1; D uncertain. This CDR3 has 15 amino acids. Trimming stripped 1 base from V and 3 bases from J, with 10 bases between. CDR1 and CDR2 from the germline V gene are SGHAT and FQNNGV.

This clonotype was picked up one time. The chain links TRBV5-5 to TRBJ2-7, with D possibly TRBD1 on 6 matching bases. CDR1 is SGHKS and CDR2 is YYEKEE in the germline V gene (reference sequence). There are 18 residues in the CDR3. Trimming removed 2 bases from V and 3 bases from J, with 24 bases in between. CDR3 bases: TGTGCCAGCAGCTTAAACCGGGACACCAGTTTTTTTATCTACGAGCAGTACTTC. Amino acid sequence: CASSLNRDTSFFIYEQYF.

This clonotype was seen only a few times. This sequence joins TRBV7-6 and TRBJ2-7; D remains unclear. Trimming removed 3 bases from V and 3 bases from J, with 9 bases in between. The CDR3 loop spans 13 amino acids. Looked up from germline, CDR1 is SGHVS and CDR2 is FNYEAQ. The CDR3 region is CASSLQSDYEQYF. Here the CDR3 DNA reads TGTGCCAGCAGCTTGCAGTCGGACTACGAGCAGTACTTC.

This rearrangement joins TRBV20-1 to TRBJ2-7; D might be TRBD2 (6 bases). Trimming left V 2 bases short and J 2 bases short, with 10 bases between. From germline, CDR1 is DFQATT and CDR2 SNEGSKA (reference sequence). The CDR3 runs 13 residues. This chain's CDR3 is CSARLATPYEQYF. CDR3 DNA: TGCAGTGCTAGACTAGCGACTCCCTACGAGCAGTACTTC.